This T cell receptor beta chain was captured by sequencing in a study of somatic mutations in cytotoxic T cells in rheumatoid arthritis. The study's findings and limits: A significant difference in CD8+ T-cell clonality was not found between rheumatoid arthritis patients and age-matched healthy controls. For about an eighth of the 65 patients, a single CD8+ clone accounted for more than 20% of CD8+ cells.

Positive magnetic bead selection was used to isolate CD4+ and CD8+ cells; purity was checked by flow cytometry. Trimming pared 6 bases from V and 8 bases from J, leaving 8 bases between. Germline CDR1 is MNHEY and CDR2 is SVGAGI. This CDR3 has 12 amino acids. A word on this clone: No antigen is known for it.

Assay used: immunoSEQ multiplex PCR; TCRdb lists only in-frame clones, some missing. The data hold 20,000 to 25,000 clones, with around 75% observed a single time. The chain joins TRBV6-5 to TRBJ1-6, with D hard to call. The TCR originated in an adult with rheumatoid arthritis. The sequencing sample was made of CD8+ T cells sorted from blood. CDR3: CASSYLYSPLHF. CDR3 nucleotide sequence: TGTGCCAGCAGCTATTTGTATTCACCCCTCCACTTT.